These T cell receptor beta chains were read from a single sample in a study of early T cells in non-severe SARS-CoV-2 infection. TCRdb fed the 5' RACE reads into MiXCR, producing one record per CDR3 protein. The table shows 75,000 to 100,000 distinct CDR3 sequences, with over 15% occurring only once. The sequenced material came from whole blood. These receptors came from an adult who was a healthcare worker with PCR-confirmed SARS-CoV-2 infection or an uninfected control (not recorded which). Each CDR3 is given with its conserved first and last residue. A D gene is named only where the DNA matches it firmly. Part of the rows lack a size; the others show once, few, many or a class for expanded clones.

>TRBJ2-3|many|TRBV7-9|12|TRBD1
TGTGCCAGCAACAGGGGTACAGATACGCAGTATTTT
CASNRGTDTQYF
>TRBJ1-1|-|TRBV20-1|13|-
TGCAGTGCAGCGGGGGCTCCGAACACTGAAGCTTTCTTT
CSAAGAPNTEAFF
>TRBJ2-6|-|TRBV12-3/TRBV12-4|15|-
TGTGCCAGCAGTTTCGGGGCGCCTGGGGCCAACGTCCTGACTTTC
CASSFGAPGANVLTF
>TRBJ2-2|few|TRBV25-1|16|TRBD2
TGTGCCAGCAGTGAGTGGGAGGGAAGAGACACCGGGGAGCTGTTTTTT
CASSEWEGRDTGELFF
>TRBJ2-5|-|TRBV12-3/TRBV12-4|15|-
TGTGCCAGCAGTTTAGTGGGAGGCCCTAAAGAGACCCAGTACTTC
CASSLVGGPKETQYF
>TRBJ2-7|few|TRBV27|14|TRBD1
TGTGCCAGCAGTCCCGGGACAGGGGAGTACGAGCAGTACTTC
CASSPGTGEYEQYF
>TRBJ2-7|few|TRBV29-1|14|-
TGCAGCGTTGAAGAGCGGGATTCGGGCTACGAGCAGTACTTC
CSVEERDSGYEQYF
>TRBJ1-1|-|TRBV28|14|-
TGTGCCAGCAGTTTACGCCGGATGAACACTGAAGCTTTCTTT
CASSLRRMNTEAFF
>TRBJ2-2|few|TRBV7-8|15|-
TGTGCCAGCAGCTTAGCCAGGGGGGGAACCGGGGAGCTGTTTTTT
CASSLARGGTGELFF
>TRBJ1-1|-|TRBV29-1|16|-
TGCAGCGTTGATTCTTGGGATTGGACAGATTCCTCTGAAGCTTTCTTT
CSVDSWDWTDSSEAFF
>TRBJ2-1|-|TRBV7-8|16|-
TGTGCCAGCAGCTCCCAATTGGGGAGCTCCTACAATGAGCAGTTCTTC
CASSSQLGSSYNEQFF
>TRBJ1-5|-|TRBV2|14|TRBD1
TGTGCCAGCAGTTGGGACAGCCTCAATCAGCCCCAGCATTTT
CASSWDSLNQPQHF
>TRBJ2-1|many|TRBV11-2|17|TRBD2
TGTGCCAGCAGCTCGCGACTAGCGGGGGGGTCCTACAATGAGCAGTTCTTC
CASSSRLAGGSYNEQFF
>TRBJ2-4|many|TRBV6-5|14|-
TGTGCCAGCCGAAGACACGAAGGGGTGAACATTCAGTACTTC
CASRRHEGVNIQYF
>TRBJ2-7|few|TRBV29-1|14|TRBD1
TGCAGCGTTGAAGCCGGGACAGACAATTACGAGCAGTACTTC
CSVEAGTDNYEQYF
>TRBJ2-1|-|TRBV29-1|13|-
TGCAGCGTTGTCCAGCGTTCCTACAATGAGCAGTTCTTC
CSVVQRSYNEQFF
>TRBJ1-5|many|TRBV19|18|-
TGTGCCAGTAGTAGGATTTTGGCGCGGGCCCGGGACCATCAGCCCCAGCATTTT
CASSRILARARDHQPQHF
>TRBJ1-6|-|TRBV12-3/TRBV12-4|14|-
TGTGCCAGCAGTTTTTCAGGGAGCTTTTCTCACCTCCACTTT
CASSFSGSFSHLHF
>TRBJ1-1|-|TRBV12-3/TRBV12-4|14|-
TGTGCCAGCAGAGGTAACAGGTTGTGGACTGAAGCTTTCTTT
CASRGNRLWTEAFF
>TRBJ1-6|-|TRBV6-5|15|TRBD1
TGTGCCAGCAGTCAACAGGGGTTCGGTAGCTCACCCCTCCACTTT
CASSQQGFGSSPLHF
>TRBJ2-1|few|TRBV5-4|13|TRBD2
TGTGCCAGCTTCCTAGCGGGAGGCAATGAGCAGTTCTTC
CASFLAGGNEQFF
>TRBJ1-1|-|TRBV30|14|-
TGTGCCTGGAAGGTAGGGCGTGGATTCACTGAAGCTTTCTTT
CAWKVGRGFTEAFF
>TRBJ1-2|few|TRBV5-5|13|TRBD1
TGTGCCAGCGCTGGGACAGGAGCATATGGCTACACCTTC
CASAGTGAYGYTF
>TRBJ1-2|few|TRBV6-5|14|-
TGTGCCAGCAGGCCGGGACTGACATCCTATGGCTACACCTTC
CASRPGLTSYGYTF
>TRBJ1-6|-|TRBV4-3|16|-
TGCGCCAGCAGCCAAGATCTAGTCCTCTATAATTCACCCCTCCACTTT
CASSQDLVLYNSPLHF
>TRBJ2-7|-|TRBV27|14|-
TGTGCCAGCAGTCCCGGGACCCGGGTCGGCGAGCAGTACTTC
CASSPGTRVGEQYF
>TRBJ2-2|-|TRBV12-3/TRBV12-4|15|TRBD1
TGTGCCAGCAGGGTCCAGGGGGCCGGCACCGGGGAGCTGTTTTTT
CASRVQGAGTGELFF
>TRBJ1-1|-|TRBV7-2|14|TRBD1
TGTGCCAGCAGCTTTTTGGACAGGGGCACTGAAGCTTTCTTT
CASSFLDRGTEAFF
>TRBJ2-7|-|TRBV29-1|12|-
TGCAGCGTATTCCGGGCGATCCGTGAGCAGTACTTC
CSVFRAIREQYF
>TRBJ2-3|few|TRBV28|16|TRBD2
TGTGCCAGCAGACGGACTAGCCTATACAGCACAGATACGCAGTATTTT
CASRRTSLYSTDTQYF
>TRBJ1-3|-|TRBV29-1|11|-
TGCAGCGTTGAGGTAGCGAACACCATATATTTT
CSVEVANTIYF
>TRBJ2-1|-|TRBV2|18|-
TGTGCCAGCAGTGAGCGACTAGAGAACGTTAGCTCCTACAATGAGCAGTTCTTC
CASSERLENVSSYNEQFF
>TRBJ2-1|-|TRBV12-3/TRBV12-4|15|TRBD2
TGTGCCAGCAGTTTAGTAGTTGGGAGGGCAAGCAAGCAGTTCTTC
CASSLVVGRASKQFF
>TRBJ1-6|many|TRBV6-6|14|TRBD1
TGTGCCAGCAGAGGACAGGGGGCTAGTTCACCCCTCCACTTT
CASRGQGASSPLHF
>TRBJ1-1|few|TRBV5-1|14|-
TGCGCCAGCAGCTTGTTTACAGGCAACACTGAAGCTTTCTTT
CASSLFTGNTEAFF
>TRBJ2-1|-|TRBV7-6|16|-
TGTGCCAGCAGCCCGACCGGCGGAGAGGTGTACAATGAGCAGTTCTTC
CASSPTGGEVYNEQFF
>TRBJ2-3|-|TRBV11-2|15|-
TGTGCCAGCAGCTTAGTGTCGGGAGGCACAGATACGCAGTATTTT
CASSLVSGGTDTQYF
>TRBJ2-7|-|TRBV6-1|16|TRBD2
TGTGCCAGCAGTGAAGGGACTAGCGGGGCCCTGTACGAGCAGTACTTC
CASSEGTSGALYEQYF
>TRBJ2-1|-|TRBV7-2|18|-
TGTGCCAGCAGCTCCCTCCAGTTATTAGCGCTTAGGACCAATGAGCAGTTCTTC
CASSSLQLLALRTNEQFF
>TRBJ2-1|medium-sized|TRBV6-1|15|TRBD2
TGTGCCAGCAGTCCCGGGACTAGCCTCTACAATGAGCAGTTCTTC
CASSPGTSLYNEQFF
>TRBJ2-5|-|TRBV24-1|16|TRBD1
TGTGCCACCAGTGACCCCGGACAGGGGTTTGGGGAGACCCAGTACTTC
CATSDPGQGFGETQYF
>TRBJ1-2|once|TRBV29-1|11|-
TGCAGCGTACAGGGCTCGAATGGCTACACCTTC
CSVQGSNGYTF
>TRBJ2-7|few|TRBV5-4|13|-
TGTGCCAGCAGCTTCAGGGGCTGGGTGGAGCAGTACTTC
CASSFRGWVEQYF
>TRBJ2-7|-|TRBV6-2/TRBV6-3|19|TRBD2
TGTGCCAGCAGCTCCGCTAGCGGGAGAGCGGGCAGGGGCTCCTACGAGCAGTACTTC
CASSSASGRAGRGSYEQYF
>TRBJ2-3|many|TRBV2|15|TRBD1
TGTGCCAGCAGTGAAGAGGGGGCCCAGACAGATACGCAGTATTTT
CASSEEGAQTDTQYF